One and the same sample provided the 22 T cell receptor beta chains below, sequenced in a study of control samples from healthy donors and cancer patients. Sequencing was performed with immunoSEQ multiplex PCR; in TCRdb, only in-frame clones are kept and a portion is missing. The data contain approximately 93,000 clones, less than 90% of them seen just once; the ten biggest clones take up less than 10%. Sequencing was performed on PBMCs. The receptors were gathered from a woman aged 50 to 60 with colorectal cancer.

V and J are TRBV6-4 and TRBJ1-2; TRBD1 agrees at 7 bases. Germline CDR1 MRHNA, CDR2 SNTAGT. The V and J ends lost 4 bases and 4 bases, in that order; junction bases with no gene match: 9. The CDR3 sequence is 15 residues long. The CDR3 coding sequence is TGTGCCAGCAGTGTGGAGGGGGACAGCCCCTATGGCTACACCTTC. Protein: CASSVEGDSPYGYTF.

This CDR3 reads CAWSLTDNTEAFF. CDR3 bases: TGTGCCTGGAGTCTGACTGATAACACTGAAGCTTTCTTT. V gene TRBV30 combines with J gene TRBJ1-1; D is unclear. The CDR3 length is 13 residues. The V end lost 2 bases, the J end lost 2 bases, and 9 bases lay between the germline ends. Germline V gene lookup returns CDR1 GTSNPN and CDR2 SVGIG (reference sequence).

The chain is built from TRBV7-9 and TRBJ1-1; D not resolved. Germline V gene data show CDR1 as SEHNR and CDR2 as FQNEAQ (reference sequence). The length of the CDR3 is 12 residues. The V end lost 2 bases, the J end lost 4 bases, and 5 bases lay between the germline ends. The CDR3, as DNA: TGTGCCAGCAGCTTAATGAGCACTGAAGCTTTCTTT. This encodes CASSLMSTEAFF.

CDR3 in DNA: TGTGCCAGCAGCCTTATACAGGGGGGATCCTATGGCTACACCTTC. Its protein is CASSLIQGGSYGYTF. The rearrangement links TRBV3-1 (or the pseudogene TRBV3-2) to TRBJ1-2; 8 positions match TRBD1. With V trimmed by 4 bases and J by 4 bases, 8 bases remained unmatched. CDR1 and CDR2 (germline): LGHDT, YNNKEL (reference sequence). This CDR3 spans 15 amino acids.

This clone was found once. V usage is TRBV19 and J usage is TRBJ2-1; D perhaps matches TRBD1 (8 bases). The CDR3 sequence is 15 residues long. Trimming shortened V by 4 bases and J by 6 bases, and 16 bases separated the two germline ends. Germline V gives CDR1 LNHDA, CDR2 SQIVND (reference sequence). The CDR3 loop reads CASSTTGGGSNEQFF. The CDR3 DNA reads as TGTGCCAGTAGTACCACAGGGGGGGGATCCAATGAGCAGTTCTTC. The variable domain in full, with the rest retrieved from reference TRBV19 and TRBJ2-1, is DGGITQSPKYLFRKEGQNVTLSCEQNLNHDAMYWYRQDPGQGLRLIYYSQIVNDFQKGDIAEGYSVSREKKESFPLTVTSAQKNPTAFYLCASSTTGGGSNEQFFGPGTRLTVL.

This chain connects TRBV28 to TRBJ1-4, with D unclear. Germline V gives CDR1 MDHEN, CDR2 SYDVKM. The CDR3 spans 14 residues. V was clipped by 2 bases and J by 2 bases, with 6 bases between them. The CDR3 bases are TGTGCCAGCAGTTTAGAACAGACTAATGAAAAACTGTTTTTT. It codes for CASSLEQTNEKLFF.

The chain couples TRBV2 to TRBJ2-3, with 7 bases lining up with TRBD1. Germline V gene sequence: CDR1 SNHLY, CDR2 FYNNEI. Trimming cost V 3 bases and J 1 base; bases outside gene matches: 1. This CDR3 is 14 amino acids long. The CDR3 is CASSETGRTDTQYF. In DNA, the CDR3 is TGTGCCAGCAGTGAGACAGGGCGCACAGATACGCAGTATTTT.

CDR3: CASSKDRKETQYF. The CDR3 DNA reads as TGTGCCAGCAGTAAGGACCGGAAAGAGACCCAGTACTTC. J is TRBJ2-5 and V is TRBV6-2 or TRBV6-3; D remains unclear. Trimming pared 5 bases from V and 3 bases from J, leaving 10 bases between. The germline CDR1 and CDR2 sequences are MNHEY and SVGEGT. The CDR3 contains 13 residues.

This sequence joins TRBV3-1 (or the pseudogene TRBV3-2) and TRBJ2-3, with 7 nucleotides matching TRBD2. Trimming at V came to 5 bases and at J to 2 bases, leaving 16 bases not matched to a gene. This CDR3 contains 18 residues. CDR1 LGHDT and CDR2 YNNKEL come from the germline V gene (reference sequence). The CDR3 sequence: CASSTTPWRGKFTDTQYF. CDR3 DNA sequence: TGTGCCAGCAGCACCACCCCATGGCGGGGGAAATTCACAGATACGCAGTATTTT.

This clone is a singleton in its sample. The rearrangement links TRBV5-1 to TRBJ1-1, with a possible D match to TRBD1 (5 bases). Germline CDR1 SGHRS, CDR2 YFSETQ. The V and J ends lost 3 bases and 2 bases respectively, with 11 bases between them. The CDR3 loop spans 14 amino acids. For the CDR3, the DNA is TGCGCCAGCAGCTCCGGGACCCCAAACACTGAAGCTTTCTTT. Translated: CASSSGTPNTEAFF.

The CDR3 region is CASSYRTGDSNQPQHF. CDR3 coding DNA: TGTGCCAGCAGTTACCGGACAGGGGATAGCAATCAGCCCCAGCATTTT. This sequence joins TRBV6-6 and TRBJ1-5; 9 positions agree with TRBD1. The CDR3 runs 16 residues. The germline V gene encodes CDR1 MNHNY and CDR2 SVGAGI (reference sequence). After removal of 2 bases from V and 0 bases from J, the junction contained 2 bases not matched to a gene.

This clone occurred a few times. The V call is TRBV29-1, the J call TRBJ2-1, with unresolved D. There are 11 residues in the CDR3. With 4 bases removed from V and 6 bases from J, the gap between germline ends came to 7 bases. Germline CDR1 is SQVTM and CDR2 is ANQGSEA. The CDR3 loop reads CSVGRSNEQFF. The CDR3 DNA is TGCAGCGTTGGGCGGAGCAATGAGCAGTTCTTC.

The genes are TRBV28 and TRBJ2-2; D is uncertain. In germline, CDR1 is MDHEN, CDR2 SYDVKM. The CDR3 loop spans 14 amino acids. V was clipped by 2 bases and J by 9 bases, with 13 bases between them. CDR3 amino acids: CASSLPSNNRELFF. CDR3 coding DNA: TGTGCCAGCAGTTTACCGAGCAACAACAGGGAGCTGTTTTTT.

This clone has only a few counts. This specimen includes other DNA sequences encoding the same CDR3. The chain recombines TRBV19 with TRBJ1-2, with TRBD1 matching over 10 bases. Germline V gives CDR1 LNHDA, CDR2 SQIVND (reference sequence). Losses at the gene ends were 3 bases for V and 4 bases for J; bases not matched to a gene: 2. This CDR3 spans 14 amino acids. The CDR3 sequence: CASSIGTGAYGYTF. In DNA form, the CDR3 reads TGTGCCAGTAGTATCGGGACAGGGGCCTATGGCTACACCTTC.

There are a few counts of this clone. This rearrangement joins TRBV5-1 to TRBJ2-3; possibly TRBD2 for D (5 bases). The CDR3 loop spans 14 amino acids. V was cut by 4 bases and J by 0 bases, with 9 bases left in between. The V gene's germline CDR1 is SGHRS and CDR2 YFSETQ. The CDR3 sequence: CASSPWTSTDTQYF. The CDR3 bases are TGCGCCAGCAGCCCGTGGACTAGCACAGATACGCAGTATTTT.

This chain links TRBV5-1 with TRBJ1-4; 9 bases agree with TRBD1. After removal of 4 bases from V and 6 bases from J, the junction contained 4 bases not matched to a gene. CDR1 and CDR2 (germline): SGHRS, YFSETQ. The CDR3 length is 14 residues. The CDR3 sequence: CASSQRQGDEKLFF. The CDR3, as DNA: TGCGCCAGCAGCCAACGACAGGGGGATGAAAAACTGTTTTTT.

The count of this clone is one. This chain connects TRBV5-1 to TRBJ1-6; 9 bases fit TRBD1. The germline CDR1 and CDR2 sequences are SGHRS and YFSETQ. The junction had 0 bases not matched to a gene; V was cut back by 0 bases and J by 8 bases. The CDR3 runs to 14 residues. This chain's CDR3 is CASSLGDRDSPLHF. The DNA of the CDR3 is TGCGCCAGCAGCTTGGGGGACAGGGATTCACCCCTCCACTTT.

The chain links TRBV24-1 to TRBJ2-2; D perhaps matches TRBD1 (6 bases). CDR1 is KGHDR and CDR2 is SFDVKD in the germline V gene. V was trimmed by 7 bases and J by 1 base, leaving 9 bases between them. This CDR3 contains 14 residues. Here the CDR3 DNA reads TGTGCCACCAGACCGGGACAGAACACCGGGGAGCTGTTTTTT. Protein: CATRPGQNTGELFF.

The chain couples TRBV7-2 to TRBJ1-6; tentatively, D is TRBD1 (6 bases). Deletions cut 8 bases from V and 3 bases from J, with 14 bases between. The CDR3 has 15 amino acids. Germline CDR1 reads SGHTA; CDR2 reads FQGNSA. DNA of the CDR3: TGTGCCAGCGCTGGGGGCCCCAACTATAATTCACCCCTCCACTTT. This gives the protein CASAGGPNYNSPLHF.

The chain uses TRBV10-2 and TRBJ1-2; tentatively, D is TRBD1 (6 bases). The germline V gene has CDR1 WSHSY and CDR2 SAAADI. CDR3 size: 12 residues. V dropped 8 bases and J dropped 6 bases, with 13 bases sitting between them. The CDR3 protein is CASSPGANGYTF. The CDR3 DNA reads TGCGCCAGCTCCCCGGGGGCAAATGGCTACACCTTC.

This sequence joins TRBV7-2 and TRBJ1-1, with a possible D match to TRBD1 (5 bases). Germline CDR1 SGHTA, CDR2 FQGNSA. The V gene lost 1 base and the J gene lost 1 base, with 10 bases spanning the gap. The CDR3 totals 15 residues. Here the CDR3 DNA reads TGTGCCAGCAGCTTAGGGCAACAGGCGAACACTGAAGCTTTCTTT. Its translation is CASSLGQQANTEAFF. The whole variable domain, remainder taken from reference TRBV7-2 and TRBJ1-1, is GAGVSQSPSNKVTEKGKDVELRCDPISGHTALYWYRQSLGQGLEFLIYFQGNSAPDKSGLPSDRFSAERTGGSVSTLTIQRTQQEDSAVYLCASSLGQQANTEAFFGQGTRLTVV.

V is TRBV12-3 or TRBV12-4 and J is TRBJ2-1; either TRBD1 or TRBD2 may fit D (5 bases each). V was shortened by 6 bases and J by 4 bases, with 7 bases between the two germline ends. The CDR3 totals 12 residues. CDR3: CASRGEYNEQFF. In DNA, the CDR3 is TGTGCCAGCAGAGGGGAGTACAATGAGCAGTTCTTC.